The T cell receptor (beta chain) described here comes from a study of T cell clonotyping in hematopoietic cell transplantation. The CDR3 is 14 residues long. V shed 7 bases and J 4 bases; nucleotides not matched to a gene: 5. Germline V gene lookup returns CDR1 MNHNS and CDR2 SASEGT. This clone has a handful of counts. Assay: immunoSEQ multiplex PCR; the TCRdb copy retains only in-frame clones and omits some. The table shows about 610 clones, with 95% to 96% occurring only once. Time point described: recipient sample about 28 days before transplant, after cytoreduction. Blood collection times were about day -28 and days 30, 100, 180 posttransplant.

The sequence was obtained from a woman aged 40 to 55 with acute myeloid leukemia. Some clones in this sample may be carry-over from other donors' samples. The sequencing used peripheral blood mononuclear cells, collected before stem cell transplant. V usage is TRBV6-1 and J usage is TRBJ2-2, with 8 bases lining up with TRBD2. The CDR3 bases are TGTGCCAGCACCCGGGGGGGAGCCACCGGGGAGCTGTTTTTT. It is translated as CASTRGGATGELFF.